The clone carrying this T cell receptor (beta chain) was seen once. What it recognizes is unknown. V was shortened by 2 bases and J by 5 bases, with 9 bases between the two germline ends. This CDR3 contains 13 residues. Per the germline V gene, CDR1 is SGHTA and CDR2 is FQGTGA. TCRdb re-analysed the 5' RACE reads in MiXCR, keeping a single row per CDR3 protein. The sample carries approximately 180,000 distinct CDR3 sequences, 16% recorded once. The sample originates from a study of T-cell memory formation after mild COVID-19. Study in general: Among the donors, TCR clusters were largely specific to each donor. Regarding the study as a whole: Second-wave clones with a day 37 peak had unconfirmed SARS-CoV-2 specificity.

Material: PBMCs or a T cell subset sorted from them (not recorded which). This TCR was recovered from an adult woman who had mild COVID-19 (a few samples of this study predate the infection). Cell type and time point are not known. The gene calls are TRBV7-3 and TRBJ2-5; no reliable D call. This CDR3 is CASSLGEAETQYF. CDR3 nucleotides: TGTGCCAGCAGCTTAGGGGAAGCGGAGACCCAGTACTTC.